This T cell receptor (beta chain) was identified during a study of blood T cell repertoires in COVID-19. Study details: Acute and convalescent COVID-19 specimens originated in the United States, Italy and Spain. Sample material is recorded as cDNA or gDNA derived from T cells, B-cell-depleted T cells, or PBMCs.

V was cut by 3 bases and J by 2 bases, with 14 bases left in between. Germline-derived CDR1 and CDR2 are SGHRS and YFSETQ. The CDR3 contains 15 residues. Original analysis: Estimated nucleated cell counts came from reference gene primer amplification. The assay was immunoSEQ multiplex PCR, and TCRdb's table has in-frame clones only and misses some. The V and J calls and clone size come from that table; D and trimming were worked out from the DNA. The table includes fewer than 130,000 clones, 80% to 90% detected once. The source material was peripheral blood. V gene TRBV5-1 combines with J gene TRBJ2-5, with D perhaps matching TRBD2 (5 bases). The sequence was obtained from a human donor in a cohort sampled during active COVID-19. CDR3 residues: CASSSMGPGQETQYF. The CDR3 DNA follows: TGCGCCAGCAGCTCGATGGGCCCGGGGCAAGAGACCCAGTACTTC.